The T cell receptor (beta chain) under discussion was sequenced for a study of control samples from healthy donors and cancer patients (dated by TCRdb to the early 2020s). Preparation of the library involved the immunoSEQ multiplex PCR assay. TCRdb retrieved this table from immuneACCESS and kept in-frame rearrangements only. Not all clones are present; in checked studies, unresolved V genes account for under half, and no reason is known for the remainder. Counted in this sample were more than 95,000 clones; about 89% of them appeared once. The top ten hold roughly 19% of the sample. In the germline V gene, CDR1 corresponds to SGHRS and CDR2 to YFSETQ. Trimmed from V: 0 bases; trimmed from J: 5 bases; junction bases lacking a gene match: 7. From its cysteine to its phenylalanine, the CDR3 spans 15 amino acids. The read is trimmed to its CDR3 DNA, 45 bases read in frame from base 1. Comment on this clone: Its antigen remains undetermined. No per-base quality is available; no much larger clone lies one base away.

The rearranged segments are TRBV5-1 and TRBJ1-1; the junction holds 7 bases that match TRBD1. The TCR comes from a man aged 60-69 years with lung cancer. Specimen: PBMCs. The DNA is TGCGCCAGCAGCTTGGAGGGGACAGTGGGTACTGAAGCTTTCTTT. Its product reads: CASSLEGTVGTEAFF.